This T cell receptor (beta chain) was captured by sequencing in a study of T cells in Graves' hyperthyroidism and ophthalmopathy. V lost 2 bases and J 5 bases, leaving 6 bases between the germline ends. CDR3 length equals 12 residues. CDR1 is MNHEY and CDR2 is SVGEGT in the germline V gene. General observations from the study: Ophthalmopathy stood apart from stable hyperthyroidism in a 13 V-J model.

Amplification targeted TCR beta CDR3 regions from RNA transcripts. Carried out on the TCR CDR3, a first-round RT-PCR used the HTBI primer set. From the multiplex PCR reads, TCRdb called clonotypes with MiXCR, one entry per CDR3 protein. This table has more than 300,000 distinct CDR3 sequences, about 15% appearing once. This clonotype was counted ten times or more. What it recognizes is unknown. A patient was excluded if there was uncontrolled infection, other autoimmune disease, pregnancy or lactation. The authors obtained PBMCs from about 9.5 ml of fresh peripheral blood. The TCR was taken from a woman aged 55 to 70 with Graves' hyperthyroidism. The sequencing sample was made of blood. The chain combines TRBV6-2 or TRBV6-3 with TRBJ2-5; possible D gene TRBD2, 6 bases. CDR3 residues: CASSYREETQYF. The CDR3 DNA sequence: TGTGCCAGCAGTTACCGGGAGGAGACCCAGTACTTC.